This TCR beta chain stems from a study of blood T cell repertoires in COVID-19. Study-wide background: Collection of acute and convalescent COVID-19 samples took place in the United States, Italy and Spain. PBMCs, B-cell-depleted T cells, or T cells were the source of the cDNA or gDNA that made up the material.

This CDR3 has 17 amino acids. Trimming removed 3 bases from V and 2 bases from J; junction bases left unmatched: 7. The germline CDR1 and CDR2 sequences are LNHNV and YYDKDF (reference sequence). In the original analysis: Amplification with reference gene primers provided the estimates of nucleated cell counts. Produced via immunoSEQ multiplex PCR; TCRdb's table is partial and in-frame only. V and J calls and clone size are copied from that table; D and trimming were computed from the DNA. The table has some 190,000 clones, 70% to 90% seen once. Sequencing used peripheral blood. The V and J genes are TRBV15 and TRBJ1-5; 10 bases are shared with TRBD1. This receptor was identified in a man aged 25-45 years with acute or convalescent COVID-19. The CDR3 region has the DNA TGTGCCACCAGCAGGGACAGGGGGGATGGGGGCAATCAGCCCCAGCATTTT. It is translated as CATSRDRGDGGNQPQHF.